The 24 T cell receptor beta chains given below trace back to one sample, sequenced in a study of OX40 agonist ivuxolimab in advanced cancers. TCRdb keeps only in-frame clones here, not all; method: immunoSEQ multiplex PCR. The data show approximately 82,000 clones, around 84% seen once. The starting material was CD4+ or CD8+ T cells sorted from blood, obtained in a trial of the OX40 agonist ivuxolimab. These receptors came from an adult with an advanced solid tumor such as melanoma, head and neck, liver or kidney cancer.

This chain joins TRBV30 and TRBJ1-1, with TRBD1 matching 7 bases. This CDR3 has 13 amino acids. J lost 2 bases, V lost 5 bases, and 5 bases had no gene match. Germline V gene sequence: CDR1 GTSNPN, CDR2 SVGIG (reference sequence). The CDR3 reads CAWDRVANTEAFF. CDR3 sequence (DNA): TGTGCCTGGGACAGGGTCGCTAACACTGAAGCTTTCTTT.

This chain uses TRBV19 with TRBJ2-1; no clear D gene. Trimming left V 10 bases short and J 5 bases short, with 12 bases between. CDR1 LNHDA and CDR2 SQIVND come from the germline V gene (reference sequence). This CDR3 has 12 residues. The CDR3 DNA follows: TGTGCCACCGAACAGAGCAACAATGAGCAGTTCTTC. This gives the protein CATEQSNNEQFF. The full variable domain, with the rest looked up from reference TRBV19 and TRBJ2-1, is DGGITQSPKYLFRKEGQNVTLSCEQNLNHDAMYWYRQDPGQGLRLIYYSQIVNDFQKGDIAEGYSVSREKKESFPLTVTSAQKNPTAFYLCATEQSNNEQFFGPGTRLTVL.

This chain connects TRBV7-6 to TRBJ1-1; D possibly corresponds to TRBD1 (6 bases). The CDR3 consists of 15 residues. The germline gives CDR1 SGHVS, CDR2 FNYEAQ. Trimming removed 5 bases at V and 0 bases at J, with 13 bases between. CDR3 in amino acids: CASSHPGGLNTEAFF. Written as DNA, the CDR3 is TGTGCCAGCAGCCACCCGGGGGGCCTGAACACTGAAGCTTTCTTT.

The chain joins TRBV5-1 to TRBJ2-7, with 8 bases aligning to TRBD1. Germline values: CDR1 SGHRS, CDR2 YFSETQ. V shed 1 base and J 5 bases; nucleotides not matched to a gene: 5. The CDR3 is 14 amino acids. CDR3 in DNA: TGCGCCAGCAGCTTGATGAGACAGGGGCACGAGCAGTACTTC. As protein: CASSLMRQGHEQYF. The full variable domain, with the rest looked up from reference TRBV5-1 and TRBJ2-7, is KAGVTQTPRYLIKTRGQQVTLSCSPISGHRSVSWYQQTPGQGLQFLFEYFSETQRNKGNFPGRFSGRQFSNSRSEMNVSTLELGDSALYLCASSLMRQGHEQYFGPGTRLTVT.

The gene calls are TRBV9 and TRBJ2-3; the match to TRBD2 covers 15 bases. The V gene end was trimmed by 4 bases and the J gene end by 6 bases; junction bases not matched to a gene: 6. This CDR3 has 16 residues. CDR1 is SGDLS and CDR2 is YYNGEE in the germline V gene. DNA for the CDR3: TGTGCCAGCAGCTCCTGGACTAGCGGGGGGGTGGATACGCAGTATTTT. This encodes CASSSWTSGGVDTQYF.

The CDR3 coding sequence is TGTGCCAGCAGTTCGACAGGGGGCGGGTCACCCCTCCACTTT. This codes for CASSSTGGGSPLHF. The chain combines TRBV27 with TRBJ1-6; 10 positions match TRBD1. The CDR3 is 14 amino acids. V was pared by 4 bases and J by 10 bases, with 4 bases of the junction left unmatched. Germline V gene lookup returns CDR1 MNHEY and CDR2 SMNVEV (reference sequence).

The chain joins TRBV5-1 to TRBJ2-5, with 7 nucleotides matching TRBD2. The CDR3 is 16 residues long. The V and J ends lost 0 bases and 2 bases, in that order; junction bases with no gene match: 7. Germline CDR1 SGHRS, CDR2 YFSETQ. The CDR3 DNA reads TGCGCCAGCAGCTTGGCTTCCGGGGGAGGGCAAGAGACCCAGTACTTC. It yields the protein CASSLASGGGQETQYF.

The chain carries TRBV6-5 and TRBJ2-2; no clear D gene. This CDR3 contains 15 residues. With 0 bases removed from V and 6 bases from J, the gap between germline ends came to 11 bases. Looked up from germline, CDR1 is MNHEY and CDR2 is SVGAGI. CDR3 nucleotides: TGTGCCAGCAGTTACTCGTATTATGGGGCCGGGGAGCTGTTTTTT. Protein: CASSYSYYGAGELFF.

This sequence joins TRBV7-2 and TRBJ2-7, with D perhaps TRBD1 (6 bases). The CDR3 is 18 residues long. Trimming shortened V by 5 bases and J by 0 bases, and 23 bases separated the two germline ends. Germline V gene sequence: CDR1 SGHTA, CDR2 FQGNSA. The CDR3 DNA reads as TGTGCCAGCAGCGTCGGCAAGTGGGGGACATCGAGCTCCTACGAGCAGTACTTC. Residues: CASSVGKWGTSSSYEQYF.

In nucleotides, the CDR3 is TGTGCCAGCAGTTACTCGAGCAGGGACTATGGCTACACCTTC. Protein: CASSYSSRDYGYTF. The rearrangement links TRBV6-5 to TRBJ1-2, with a weak D call TRBD1 (5 bases). Per germline, CDR1 MNHEY and CDR2 SVGAGI. CDR3 length: 14 amino acids. V gave up 0 bases and J gave up 3 bases, with 8 bases separating them.

As regards this clone: Germline is not matched at one junction end, which may reflect a read error. The V and J genes are TRBV29-1 and TRBJ1-1; 7 positions agree with TRBD1. Germline CDR1 is SQVTM and CDR2 is ANQGSEA. CDR3 size: 14 residues. In nucleotides, the CDR3 is TGCAGCGTGGAAGGGGCAGGGGGAGAGACTGAAGCTTTCTTT. This encodes CSVEGAGGETEAFF. Full variable domain (rest looked up from reference TRBV29-1 and TRBJ1-1): SAVISQKPSRDICQRGTSLTIQCQVDSQVTMMFWYRQQPGQSLTLIATANQGSEATYESGFVIDKFPISRPNLTFSTLTVSNMSPEDSSIYLCSVEGAGGETEAFFGQGTRLTVV.

The chain is built from TRBV19 and TRBJ1-5; weak D call: TRBD1 (6 bases). V was cut by 3 bases and J by 7 bases, with 19 bases left in between. Germline-derived CDR1 and CDR2 are LNHDA and SQIVND (reference sequence). CDR3 length: 16 residues. The CDR3 spells CASSIVGSTGRQPQHF. The CDR3 DNA sequence: TGTGCCAGTAGTATTGTGGGGTCTACAGGGCGGCAGCCCCAGCATTTT.

This clone came up once. V is TRBV19 and J is TRBJ1-1, with no clear D. CDR3 size: 15 residues. Germline V gene lookup returns CDR1 LNHDA and CDR2 SQIVND (reference sequence). V dropped 9 bases and J dropped 2 bases, with 19 bases sitting between them. CDR3 loop: CASNLSGRGNTEAFF. The CDR3 DNA sequence: TGTGCCAGCAACCTATCTGGGCGGGGAAACACTGAAGCTTTCTTT.

J is TRBJ1-4 and V is TRBV5-4; D gene unclear. Trimming took off 0 bases at V and 5 bases at J, with 8 bases between the two ends. The CDR3 loop spans 14 amino acids. Germline loops: CDR1 SGHNT, CDR2 YYREEE (reference sequence). As DNA, the CDR3 is TGTGCCAGCAGCTTGGGGCAGCGAAATGAAAAACTGTTTTTT. Its translation is CASSLGQRNEKLFF.

V is TRBV6-6 and J is TRBJ1-1; no definite D call. CDR3 size: 12 residues. The ends were cut back, 2 bases at V and 5 bases at J, with 6 bases in the middle. Germline loops: CDR1 MNHNY, CDR2 SVGAGI (reference sequence). This CDR3 reads CASSYDSTEAFF. The DNA of the CDR3 is TGTGCCAGCAGTTACGATTCAACTGAAGCTTTCTTT.

The chain is built from TRBV19 and TRBJ2-7; D possibly uses TRBD1 or TRBD2 (6 bases each). The CDR3 covers 15 residues. Trimming cost V 10 bases and J 3 bases, with 22 bases left between them. The germline V gene has CDR1 LNHDA and CDR2 SQIVND (reference sequence). The CDR3 bases are TGTGCCACTACCCCCCCCGACGGGGGCCACTACGAGCAGTACTTC. It codes for CATTPPDGGHYEQYF.

The rearrangement joins TRBV6-6 to TRBJ1-1, with a possible D match to TRBD1 (6 bases). CDR1 and CDR2 (germline): MNHNY, SVGAGI (reference sequence). V was cut by 5 bases and J by 5 bases, with 18 bases left in between. This CDR3 comprises 15 residues. In DNA, the CDR3 is TGTGCCAGCAGTACGCACAGGGCCGGGAGGACTGAAGCTTTCTTT. This gives the protein CASSTHRAGRTEAFF.

V gene TRBV9 combines with J gene TRBJ2-5, with 7 bases that match TRBD1. The CDR3 spans 14 residues. Germline V gene lookup returns CDR1 SGDLS and CDR2 YYNGEE. J lost 4 bases, V lost 0 bases, and 3 bases had no gene match. The CDR3 region is CASSVGQGVETQYF. CDR3 DNA: TGTGCCAGCAGCGTAGGGCAGGGGGTAGAGACCCAGTACTTC.

The chain joins TRBV7-3 to TRBJ1-2; D not certain. Germline lookup yields CDR1 SGHTA and CDR2 FQGTGA. Trimming cost V 2 bases and J 1 base, with 17 bases left between them. The CDR3 length is 17 residues. The CDR3, as DNA: TGTGCCAGCAGCTTAGCCCCTGGACTTTTCTATAACTATGGCTACACCTTC. It yields the protein CASSLAPGLFYNYGYTF.

The J gene is TRBJ2-1, the V gene TRBV5-1; D is unclear. This CDR3 has 15 residues. Per the germline V gene, CDR1 is SGHRS and CDR2 is YFSETQ. V was clipped by 0 bases and J by 0 bases, with 7 bases between them. CDR3 nucleotides: TGCGCCAGCAGCTTGGAAGCCCTCTCCTACAATGAGCAGTTCTTC. It is translated as CASSLEALSYNEQFF.

The CDR3 region is CASSPVKGSPLHF. The CDR3 DNA reads TGTGCCAGCAGTCCCGTCAAGGGATCACCCCTCCACTTT. The chain employs TRBV6-6 and TRBJ1-6, with D unresolved. This CDR3 region has 13 residues. Germline loops: CDR1 MNHNY, CDR2 SVGAGI (reference sequence). Between the trimmed V and J ends, which lost 5 bases and 10 bases, there was a span of 12 bases.

This clone was counted once. This rearrangement joins TRBV7-9 to TRBJ2-7; 7 nucleotides agree with TRBD2. The germline gives CDR1 SEHNR, CDR2 FQNEAQ (reference sequence). The CDR3 contains 15 residues. The junction had 11 bases not matched to a gene; V was cut back by 5 bases and J by 4 bases. The CDR3 is CASSPSGTTGYEQYF. CDR3 in DNA: TGTGCCAGCAGCCCCAGTGGGACTACGGGTTACGAGCAGTACTTC.

The chain recombines TRBV30 with TRBJ1-1; TRBD1 aligns across 8 bases. The CDR3 is 15 amino acids. V lost 5 bases, J lost 4 bases, and 12 bases stayed unmatched. Germline V gene lookup returns CDR1 GTSNPN and CDR2 SVGIG (reference sequence). The CDR3 reads CAWGRRGLVITEAFF. CDR3 sequence (DNA): TGTGCCTGGGGGCGCAGGGGGCTGGTTATCACTGAAGCTTTCTTT.

The V call is TRBV7-9, the J call TRBJ1-4; D gene uncertain. This CDR3 region has 13 residues. The V end lost 3 bases, the J end lost 8 bases, and 10 bases lay between the germline ends. CDR1 SEHNR and CDR2 FQNEAQ come from the germline V gene (reference sequence). The CDR3 here is CASSLVGNEKLFF. The CDR3 nucleotides read TGTGCCAGCAGCTTGGTGGGAAACGAAAAACTGTTTTTT.